Shown below are 17 T cell receptor beta chains from a single sample sequenced in a study of a mutant IDH1 vaccine in newly diagnosed glioma. TCRdb keeps only in-frame clones here, not all; method: immunoSEQ multiplex PCR. This sample carries approximately 50,000 clones, 86% of them seen once, and the ten largest clones take 1.5% to 2%. What these receptors recognize is not known. The sample's time point: week 35, safety follow-up. Each dose of the vaccine consisted of 300 ug of mutant IDH1 20-mer peptide, with topical imiquimod. The sequencing used PBMCs, collected from a glioma patient whose treatment included an IDH1 peptide vaccine. These TCRs come from a man aged 35-49 years with glioma.

The chain has TRBV5-1 and TRBJ2-5, with unresolved D. The germline gives CDR1 SGHRS, CDR2 YFSETQ. The V end lost 2 bases, the J end lost 0 bases, and 11 bases lay between the germline ends. This CDR3 comprises 15 residues. In DNA form, the CDR3 reads TGCGCCAGCAGCTTAACCTCCGTGTACCAAGAGACCCAGTACTTC. Its protein product is CASSLTSVYQETQYF. The full variable domain, its missing parts supplied by reference TRBV5-1 and TRBJ2-5, is KAGVTQTPRYLIKTRGQQVTLSCSPISGHRSVSWYQQTPGQGLQFLFEYFSETQRNKGNFPGRFSGRQFSNSRSEMNVSTLELGDSALYLCASSLTSVYQETQYFGPGTRLLVL.

The chain joins TRBV6-5 to TRBJ2-1, with D tentatively TRBD2 (5 bases). The CDR3 consists of 15 residues. Germline CDR1 is MNHEY and CDR2 is SVGAGI. The germline V and J ends were trimmed by 7 bases and 2 bases, with 15 bases remaining between them. DNA of the CDR3: TGTGCCAGCACTATAGGACTGGAGGCCTACAATGAGCAGTTCTTC. Protein sequence: CASTIGLEAYNEQFF.

The V and J genes are TRBV7-2 and TRBJ2-7, with 7 positions matching TRBD1. CDR3 length: 13 amino acids. The germline V gene encodes CDR1 SGHTA and CDR2 FQGNSA. Trimming took 3 bases from V and 11 from J; bases not matched to a gene: 10. CDR3 DNA: TGTGCCAGCAGCTTGGAACGGGACAGCTTAGAGTACTTC. Translated, it gives CASSLERDSLEYF.

This chain joins TRBV19 and TRBJ2-7, with 11 bases fitting TRBD2. V trimming: 3 bases; J trimming: 4 bases; junction bases outside the gene matches: 2. CDR1 and CDR2 from the germline V gene are LNHDA and SQIVND (reference sequence). The CDR3 contains 14 residues. CDR3 sequence: CASSMGTSGYEQYF. The DNA of the CDR3 is TGTGCCAGTAGTATGGGGACTAGCGGATACGAGCAGTACTTC.

The V gene is TRBV19, the J gene TRBJ2-5; TRBD1 matches at 10 bases. J lost 4 bases, V lost 6 bases, and 5 bases had no gene match. The CDR3 has 14 amino acids. Germline CDR1 LNHDA, CDR2 SQIVND (reference sequence). The chain's CDR3 is CASRETGGGETQYF. CDR3 sequence (DNA): TGTGCCAGTAGGGAGACAGGGGGCGGAGAGACCCAGTACTTC.

V is TRBV6-6 and J is TRBJ1-2; 9 bases align to TRBD1. V lost 9 bases to trimming and J lost 4 bases; unmatched junction nucleotides: 15. Germline CDR1 MNHNY, CDR2 SVGAGI (reference sequence). The CDR3 is 16 residues long. The CDR3 sequence is CASTEQGAGVSYGYTF. The CDR3 region has the DNA TGTGCCAGTACGGAACAGGGGGCCGGTGTAAGCTATGGCTACACCTTC.

The V call is TRBV29-1, the J call TRBJ2-3; D unresolved. V was clipped by 7 bases and J by 4 bases, with 9 bases between them. The CDR3 is made up of 11 amino acids. The germline V gene encodes CDR1 SQVTM and CDR2 ANQGSEA. The CDR3 DNA reads as TGCAGCGGGGTTACCCCAGATACGCAGTATTTT. It specifies CSGVTPDTQYF.

The table lists this clone with a count of one. CDR3 bases: TGCGCCAGCAGCTCAAAAGCGAACACTGAAGCTTTCTTT. Translated, it gives CASSSKANTEAFF. This chain uses TRBV5-1 with TRBJ1-1, with D hard to call. This CDR3 comprises 13 residues. Germline V gene sequence: CDR1 SGHRS, CDR2 YFSETQ. V lost 3 bases, J lost 1 base, and 7 bases lay in between.

The chain combines TRBV2 with TRBJ2-7; possible D gene TRBD1, 5 bases. Germline V gene data show CDR1 as SNHLY and CDR2 as FYNNEI. V lost 7 bases and J lost 7, with 17 bases in between. The CDR3 is 13 amino acids. CDR3 nucleotide sequence: TGTGCCAGCAAGCAGGGAAGCCCTCGGGAGCAGTACTTC. Translated: CASKQGSPREQYF.

The CDR3 nucleotides read TGTGCCACCAGCAGAGATAGGACTAGCGGGAGGGCCCTGGGGGAGGAGCAGTTCTTC. Translated: CATSRDRTSGRALGEEQFF. V usage is TRBV15 and J usage is TRBJ2-1; 15 bases line up with TRBD2. The CDR3 covers 19 residues. The ends lost 0 bases at V and 10 bases at J; junction bases unmatched: 13. Germline CDR1 LNHNV, CDR2 YYDKDF (reference sequence).

This clone is a singleton in its sample. V usage is TRBV15 and J usage is TRBJ2-7; 8 bases align to TRBD1. Germline V gene lookup returns CDR1 LNHNV and CDR2 YYDKDF (reference sequence). V trimming: 1 base; J trimming: 2 bases; junction bases outside the gene matches: 10. The CDR3 is 17 residues long. The CDR3 bases are TGTGCCACCAGCAGAGTGAAGGCGGGACAGGATCCCTACGAGCAGTACTTC. Amino acid sequence: CATSRVKAGQDPYEQYF.

This clone was recorded only once. The CDR3 DNA reads TGTGCCAGTAGCCTTCCATTACTAGCGGGAGTCCCTGATACGCAGTATTTT. This translates into CASSLPLLAGVPDTQYF. V and J are TRBV19 and TRBJ2-3, with 11 bases fitting TRBD2. The germline gives CDR1 LNHDA, CDR2 SQIVND (reference sequence). Trimming took 6 bases from V and 6 from J; bases not matched to a gene: 14. CDR3 length: 17 residues.

The chain employs TRBV14 and TRBJ2-5; D is unresolved. The length of the CDR3 is 16 residues. Trimming pared 2 bases from V and 5 bases from J, leaving 18 bases between. Germline assignment: CDR1 SGHDN and CDR2 FVKESK. CDR3 sequence (DNA): TGTGCCAGCAGCCAAAGCTCAGGAAAGTATCGGGAGACCCAGTACTTC. Its translation is CASSQSSGKYRETQYF.

V and J are TRBV5-4 and TRBJ2-2; D not certain. Germline loops: CDR1 SGHNT, CDR2 YYREEE (reference sequence). Trimming removed 4 bases from V and 4 bases from J, with 11 bases in between. The CDR3 sequence is 14 residues long. CDR3 region: CASSRGSITGELFF. The DNA of the CDR3 is TGTGCCAGCAGCCGCGGTAGTATCACCGGGGAGCTGTTTTTT.

This clone was detected a few times. V usage is TRBV18 and J usage is TRBJ2-7; 12 bases are shared with TRBD1. CDR3 length equals 15 residues. CDR1 is KGHSH and CDR2 is LQKENI in the germline V gene. Trimming removed 4 bases from V and 7 bases from J; junction bases left unmatched: 8. The CDR3 region has the DNA TGTGCCAGCTCACAGCCGGGACAGGGGGCGCGGGAGCAGTACTTC. Translated, it gives CASSQPGQGAREQYF.

This chain uses TRBV13 with TRBJ2-3, with 14 bases that match TRBD2. Trimming took 5 bases from V and 6 from J; bases not matched to a gene: 10. The CDR3 covers 17 residues. Germline assignment: CDR1 PRHDT and CDR2 FYEKMQ (reference sequence). The CDR3 sequence is CASSTRLAGGEVDTQYF. In DNA form, the CDR3 reads TGTGCCAGCAGCACGCGACTAGCGGGAGGGGAGGTGGATACGCAGTATTTT.

The chain links TRBV5-5 to TRBJ2-7; TRBD1 agrees at 9 bases. This CDR3 is built from 14 residues. Trimming took 4 bases from V and 2 from J; bases not matched to a gene: 4. Looked up from germline, CDR1 is SGHKS and CDR2 is YYEKEE (reference sequence). CDR3 protein: CASSEWDRAYEQYF. For the CDR3, the DNA is TGTGCCAGCAGCGAATGGGACAGGGCCTACGAGCAGTACTTC. Full variable domain (remainder filled in from reference TRBV5-5 and TRBJ2-7): DAGVTQSPTHLIKTRGQQVTLRCSPISGHKSVSWYQQVLGQGPQFIFQYYEKEERGRGNFPDRFSARQFPNYSSELNVNALLLGDSALYLCASSEWDRAYEQYFGPGTRLTVT.